These 26 T cell receptor beta chains originate from one sample sequenced in a study of PD-1 blockade in classical Hodgkin lymphoma. The data were produced by immunoSEQ multiplex PCR, yet TCRdb's version contains in-frame clones alone and is incomplete. This sample has approximately 99,000 clones, with roughly 80% found just once. All patients experienced relapse after autologous stem cell transplantation, and brentuximab vedotin exposure was variable. The material was peripheral blood mononuclear cells (PBMCs), obtained before the second cycle of nivolumab. The receptors derive from a human donor with classical Hodgkin lymphoma.

This clone was found once. The chain employs TRBV7-9 and TRBJ1-1; D remains ambiguous. V was pared by 7 bases and J by 6 bases, with 18 bases between. Germline lookup yields CDR1 SEHNR and CDR2 FQNEAQ (reference sequence). This CDR3 is 14 amino acids long. CDR3 protein: CASTPDTLNAEAFF. CDR3 bases: TGTGCCAGCACCCCTGACACCTTAAACGCTGAAGCTTTCTTT.

The chain employs TRBV19 and TRBJ1-2; possibly TRBD1 for D (6 bases). CDR1 and CDR2 (germline): LNHDA, SQIVND (reference sequence). Between the trimmed V and J ends, which lost 3 bases and 2 bases, there was a span of 13 bases. There are 15 residues in the CDR3. The CDR3 sequence is CASSMRAGQNYGYTF. The CDR3 DNA reads TGTGCCAGTAGTATGCGGGCCGGACAGAACTATGGCTACACCTTC.

V is TRBV25-1 and J is TRBJ2-3; unclear D gene. This CDR3 comprises 15 residues. V was trimmed by 4 bases and J by 4 bases, leaving 15 bases between them. The germline CDR1 and CDR2 sequences are MGHDK and SYGVNS. The CDR3 sequence is CASSVDEQGPDTQYF. The CDR3 nucleotides are TGTGCCAGCAGTGTCGACGAGCAAGGCCCAGATACGCAGTATTTT.

A single count supports this clone. V gene TRBV7-9 combines with J gene TRBJ2-4; 11 bases are a match to TRBD1. Unmatched junction bases numbered 4, after V lost 5 bases and J lost 4 bases. This CDR3 is built from 15 residues. Germline lookup yields CDR1 SEHNR and CDR2 FQNEAQ (reference sequence). The DNA of the CDR3 is TGTGCCAGCAGCCCTGGGACAGGGGGGAAAAACATTCAGTACTTC. It specifies CASSPGTGGKNIQYF.

The chain is built from TRBV7-9 and TRBJ1-2; tentatively, D is TRBD1 (6 bases). The CDR3 extends over 14 amino acids. Germline V gives CDR1 SEHNR, CDR2 FQNEAQ (reference sequence). V was clipped by 5 bases and J by 0 bases, with 10 bases between them. CDR3 nucleotide sequence: TGTGCCAGCAGCGAAGGGGGGCCTAACTATGGCTACACCTTC. Its translation: CASSEGGPNYGYTF.

This chain connects TRBV5-1 to TRBJ2-7; 11 nucleotides agree with TRBD2. The CDR3 sequence is 13 residues long. V lost 5 bases, J lost 4 bases, and 2 bases stayed unmatched. Germline CDR1 and CDR2: SGHRS and YFSETQ. CDR3 loop: CASRGTSGYEQYF. CDR3 coding DNA: TGCGCCAGCAGGGGGACTAGCGGATACGAGCAGTACTTC.

This chain uses TRBV18 with TRBJ1-1, with D tentatively TRBD1 (5 bases). The CDR3 runs 12 residues. Germline values: CDR1 KGHSH, CDR2 LQKENI. Deletions cut 2 bases from V and 10 bases from J, with 11 bases between. CDR3 sequence reads: CASSPTRGGAFF. In DNA, the CDR3 is TGTGCCAGCTCACCAACTAGGGGAGGAGCTTTCTTT.

The V gene is TRBV9, the J gene TRBJ2-2; D may correspond to TRBD1 or TRBD2 (6 bases each). V was trimmed by 4 bases and J by 2 bases, leaving 18 bases between them. Germline values: CDR1 SGDLS, CDR2 YYNGEE. The CDR3 contains 17 residues. The CDR3 is CASSPRGDTPNTGELFF. CDR3 nucleotide sequence: TGTGCCAGCAGCCCCCGCGGGGACACCCCTAACACCGGGGAGCTGTTTTTT.

This rearrangement joins TRBV6-5 to TRBJ2-1, with 10 bases fitting TRBD2. CDR1 and CDR2 from the germline V gene are MNHEY and SVGAGI. This CDR3 is built from 13 residues. V dropped 10 bases and J dropped 7; count of bases not matched to a gene: 7. The DNA of the CDR3 is TGTGCCAACCCAAGGACTAGCGGAAATGAGCAGTTCTTC. As protein: CANPRTSGNEQFF.

By its share, this clone is medium-sized (0.01 to 0.1%). The chain recombines TRBV21-1 with TRBJ2-2; TRBD2 reflects the table's D call only, with no check against the DNA. TRBV21-1 is noted as a pseudogene. The CDR3 loop spans 16 amino acids. CDR3 sequence (DNA): TGTGCCAGCAGCAAAGCGCCCGGGGGGGCTATCGGGGAGCTGTTTTTT. This gives the protein CASSKAPGGAIGELFF.

The chain has TRBV4-1 and TRBJ1-4, with 7 bases matching TRBD1. V lost 6 bases to trimming and J lost 4 bases; unmatched junction nucleotides: 5. CDR3 length: 14 residues. Germline V gene sequence: CDR1 MGHRA, CDR2 YSYEKL. The CDR3: CASRQGRSNEKLFF. The DNA of the CDR3 is TGCGCCAGCAGACAGGGGAGGAGTAATGAAAAACTGTTTTTT.

This chain joins TRBV19 and TRBJ1-4; the match to TRBD1 covers 8 bases. V shed 5 bases, J shed 8 bases, and the junction held 13 bases outside the gene matches. CDR3 length: 16 residues. Germline CDR1 is LNHDA and CDR2 is SQIVND (reference sequence). CDR3 loop: CASSPRGGTGGEKLFF. CDR3 bases: TGTGCCAGTAGTCCTAGAGGAGGGACAGGCGGCGAAAAACTGTTTTTT. The full variable domain, completed using reference TRBV19 and TRBJ1-4, is DGGITQSPKYLFRKEGQNVTLSCEQNLNHDAMYWYRQDPGQGLRLIYYSQIVNDFQKGDIAEGYSVSREKKESFPLTVTSAQKNPTAFYLCASSPRGGTGGEKLFFGSGTQLSVL.

The rearrangement joins TRBV7-8 to TRBJ2-3; D gene unclear. CDR3 length: 13 amino acids. Germline CDR1 reads SGHVS; CDR2 reads FQNEAQ. V lost 1 base to trimming and J lost 4 bases, with 6 bases between them. The CDR3, as DNA: TGTGCCAGCAGCTTAGGGCTAGCAGATACGCAGTATTTT. This gives the protein CASSLGLADTQYF.

The rearrangement uses TRBV7-3 and TRBJ1-1, with 8 bases fitting TRBD1. Germline CDR1 and CDR2: SGHTA and FQGTGA. Unmatched junction bases numbered 6, after V lost 6 bases and J lost 6 bases. This CDR3 is built from 13 residues. CDR3 nucleotides: TGTGCCAGCAGTGCCCAGGGGGCGTCTGAAGCTTTCTTT. Translation gives CASSAQGASEAFF. The full variable domain, with the rest looked up from reference TRBV7-3 and TRBJ1-1, is GAGVSQTPSNKVTEKGKYVELRCDPISGHTALYWYRQSLGQGPEFLIYFQGTGAADDSGLPNDRFFAVRPEGSVSTLKIQRTERGDSAVYLCASSAQGASEAFFGQGTRLTVV.

The chain combines TRBV11-2 with TRBJ2-7, with 7 bases fitting TRBD2. This CDR3 region has 16 residues. V lost 1 base and J lost 3; bases outside the gene matches: 9. Germline lookup yields CDR1 SGHAT and CDR2 FQNNGV. The CDR3 DNA sequence: TGTGCCAGCAGCTTAGTCTCCGGCGGGAGATACTACGAGCAGTACTTC. Its translation: CASSLVSGGRYYEQYF.

The J gene is TRBJ2-1, the V gene TRBV6-6, with 10 bases lining up with TRBD2. J gave up 7 bases and V 6 bases, and 9 bases lay outside the gene matches. This CDR3 region has 15 residues. Germline V lookup: CDR1 MNHNY, CDR2 SVGAGI (reference sequence). This CDR3 reads CASSKRSGRENEQFF. DNA for the CDR3: TGTGCCAGCAGCAAAAGAAGCGGGAGGGAGAATGAGCAGTTCTTC.

This rearrangement joins TRBV7-2 to TRBJ2-2; 8 positions match TRBD2. The trim removed 5 bases at V and 7 bases at J, leaving 9 bases unmatched. Germline assignment: CDR1 SGHTA and CDR2 FQGNSA. This CDR3 comprises 15 residues. In DNA, the CDR3 is TGTGCCAGCAGCCGCGGACTAGCTACGATCGGGGAGCTGTTTTTT. This encodes CASSRGLATIGELFF.

The chain employs TRBV19 and TRBJ2-1; 9 bases are a match to TRBD2. CDR3 size: 13 residues. Germline CDR1 is LNHDA and CDR2 is SQIVND (reference sequence). V was clipped by 9 bases and J by 5 bases; unmatched bases: 5. The DNA of the CDR3 is TGTGCCAGCAGCGGGAGGACGAACAATGAGCAGTTCTTC. This translates into CASSGRTNNEQFF.

The rearrangement joins TRBV4-3 to TRBJ1-1; weak D call: TRBD1 (5 bases). The V gene lost 0 bases and the J gene lost 3 bases, with 11 bases spanning the gap. CDR1 LGHNA and CDR2 YSLEER come from the germline V gene. The CDR3 has 15 residues. DNA for the CDR3: TGCGCCAGCAGCCAAGACACAGGTATGGACACTGAAGCTTTCTTT. Amino acid sequence: CASSQDTGMDTEAFF.

V and J are TRBV9 and TRBJ2-5; tentative D call: TRBD1 (5 bases). Germline CDR1 is SGDLS and CDR2 is YYNGEE. V lost 4 bases and J lost 1, with 14 bases in between. This CDR3 has 15 amino acids. The CDR3 loop reads CASSTRQNPQETQYF. In DNA, the CDR3 is TGTGCCAGCAGCACCCGACAGAACCCCCAAGAGACCCAGTACTTC.

V usage is TRBV28 and J usage is TRBJ1-5; 7 positions agree with TRBD1. There are 14 residues in the CDR3. The ends lost 5 bases at V and 2 bases at J; junction bases unmatched: 3. Germline loops: CDR1 MDHEN, CDR2 SYDVKM. CDR3 loop: CASSQTGGNQPQHF. CDR3 nucleotides: TGTGCCAGCAGTCAAACAGGGGGCAATCAGCCCCAGCATTTT.

Remarks on this clone: A read error may account for a junction end that differs from germline. The chain combines TRBV5-4 with TRBJ2-7; D gene unclear. From germline, CDR1 is SGHNT and CDR2 YYREEE (reference sequence). The CDR3 is made up of 13 amino acids. In nucleotides, the CDR3 is TGCGCCAGCAGCCAAGAACATACCTACGAGCAGTACTTC. It specifies CASSQEHTYEQYF.

The chain joins TRBV11-3 to TRBJ2-2; the D gene is possibly TRBD2 (5 bases). This CDR3 is 11 amino acids long. The germline CDR1 and CDR2 sequences are SGHNT and YENEEA. The V end lost 8 bases, the J end lost 6 bases, and 7 bases lay between the germline ends. The CDR3 loop reads CASSRAGELFF. CDR3 DNA: TGTGCCAGCTCGCGGGCCGGGGAGCTGTTTTTT.

The CDR3 spells CASSATVRVSGANVLTF. DNA for the CDR3: TGTGCCAGCAGCGCGACAGTTAGGGTGTCTGGGGCCAACGTCCTGACTTTC. This chain links TRBV7-9 with TRBJ2-6; tentative D call: TRBD1 (5 bases). CDR1 is SEHNR and CDR2 is FQNEAQ in the germline V gene (reference sequence). V lost 5 bases, J lost 1 base, and 15 bases lay in between. The CDR3 extends over 17 amino acids. The full variable domain, its missing parts supplied by reference TRBV7-9 and TRBJ2-6, is DTGVSQNPRHKITKRGQNVTFRCDPISEHNRLYWYRQTLGQGPEFLTYFQNEAQLEKSRLLSDRFSAERPKGSFSTLEIQRTEQGDSAMYLCASSATVRVSGANVLTFGAGSRLTVL.

The rearrangement uses TRBV11-2 and TRBJ2-1; no clear D gene. The V end lost 1 base, the J end lost 6 bases, and 10 bases lay between the germline ends. CDR1 SGHAT and CDR2 FQNNGV come from the germline V gene. The CDR3 length is 14 residues. CDR3 protein: CASSLVVIPNEQFF. The CDR3 region has the DNA TGTGCCAGCAGCTTAGTGGTGATCCCCAATGAGCAGTTCTTC.

The chain couples TRBV7-8 to TRBJ2-7; D unclear. This CDR3 is built from 12 residues. CDR1 SGHVS and CDR2 FQNEAQ come from the germline V gene. The ends were cut back, 7 bases at V and 3 bases at J, with 10 bases in the middle. CDR3 region: CASTQTLYEQYF. In DNA, the CDR3 is TGTGCCAGCACCCAGACGCTCTACGAGCAGTACTTC.